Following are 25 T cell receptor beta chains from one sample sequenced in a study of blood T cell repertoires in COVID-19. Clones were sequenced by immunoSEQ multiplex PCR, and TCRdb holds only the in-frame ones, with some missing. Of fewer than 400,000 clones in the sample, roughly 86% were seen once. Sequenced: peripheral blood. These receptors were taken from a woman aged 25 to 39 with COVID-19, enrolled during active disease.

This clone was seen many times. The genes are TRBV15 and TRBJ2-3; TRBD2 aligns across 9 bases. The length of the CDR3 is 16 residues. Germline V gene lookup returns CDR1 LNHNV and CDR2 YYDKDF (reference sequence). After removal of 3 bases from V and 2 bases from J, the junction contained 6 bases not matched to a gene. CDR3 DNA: TGTGCCACCAGCAGGACTAGCGGACTTCCCACAGATACGCAGTATTTT. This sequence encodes CATSRTSGLPTDTQYF.

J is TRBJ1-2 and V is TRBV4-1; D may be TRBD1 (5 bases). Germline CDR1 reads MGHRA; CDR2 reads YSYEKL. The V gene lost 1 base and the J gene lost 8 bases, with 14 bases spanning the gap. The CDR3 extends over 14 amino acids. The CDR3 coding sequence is TGCGCCAGCAGCCAAGTTGGGGCAGGGCGCGGCTACACCTTC. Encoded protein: CASSQVGAGRGYTF.

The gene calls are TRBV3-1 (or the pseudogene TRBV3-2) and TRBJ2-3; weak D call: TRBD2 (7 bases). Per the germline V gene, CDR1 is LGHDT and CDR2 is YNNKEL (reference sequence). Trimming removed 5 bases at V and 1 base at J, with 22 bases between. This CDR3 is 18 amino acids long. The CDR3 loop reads CASSNPEGGLSRTDTQYF. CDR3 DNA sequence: TGTGCCAGCAGCAACCCGGAGGGGGGGCTCTCCCGCACAGATACGCAGTATTTT.

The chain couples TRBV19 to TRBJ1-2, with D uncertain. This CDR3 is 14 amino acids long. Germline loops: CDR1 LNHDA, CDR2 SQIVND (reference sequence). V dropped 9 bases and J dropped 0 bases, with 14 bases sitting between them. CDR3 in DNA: TGTGCCAGCAGTCCACTTACCTCTAACTATGGCTACACCTTC. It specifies CASSPLTSNYGYTF. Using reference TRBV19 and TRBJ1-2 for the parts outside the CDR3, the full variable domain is DGGITQSPKYLFRKEGQNVTLSCEQNLNHDAMYWYRQDPGQGLRLIYYSQIVNDFQKGDIAEGYSVSREKKESFPLTVTSAQKNPTAFYLCASSPLTSNYGYTFGSGTRLTVV.

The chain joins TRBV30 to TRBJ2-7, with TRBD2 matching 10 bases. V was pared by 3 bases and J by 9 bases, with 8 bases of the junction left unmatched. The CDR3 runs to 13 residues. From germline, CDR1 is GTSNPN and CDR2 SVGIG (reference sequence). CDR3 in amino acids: CAWSQDRTSGQYF. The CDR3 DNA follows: TGTGCCTGGAGCCAGGACCGGACTAGCGGGCAGTACTTC.

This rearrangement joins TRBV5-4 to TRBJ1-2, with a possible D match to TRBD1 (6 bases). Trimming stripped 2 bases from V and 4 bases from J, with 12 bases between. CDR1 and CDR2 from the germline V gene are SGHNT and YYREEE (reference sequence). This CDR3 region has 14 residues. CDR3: CASSFGGDTYGYTF. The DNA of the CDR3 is TGTGCCAGCAGCTTCGGTGGGGACACCTATGGCTACACCTTC.

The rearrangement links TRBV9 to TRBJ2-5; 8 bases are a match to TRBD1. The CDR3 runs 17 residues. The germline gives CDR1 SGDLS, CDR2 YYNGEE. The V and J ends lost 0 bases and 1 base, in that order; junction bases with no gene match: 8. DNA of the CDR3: TGTGCCAGCAGCGTAGGTCTGACAGGGACAGGCCAAGAGACCCAGTACTTC. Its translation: CASSVGLTGTGQETQYF.

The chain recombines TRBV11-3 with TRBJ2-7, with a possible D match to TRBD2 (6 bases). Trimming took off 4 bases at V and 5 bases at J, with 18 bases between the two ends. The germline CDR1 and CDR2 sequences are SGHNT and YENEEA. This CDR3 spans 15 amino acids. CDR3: CASSSTGGRSHEQYF. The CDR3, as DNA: TGTGCCAGCAGCTCTACCGGGGGACGGTCCCACGAGCAGTACTTC.

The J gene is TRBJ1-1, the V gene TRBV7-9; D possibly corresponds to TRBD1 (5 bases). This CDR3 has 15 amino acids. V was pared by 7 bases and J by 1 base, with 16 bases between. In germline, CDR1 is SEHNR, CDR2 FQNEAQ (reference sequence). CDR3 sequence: CASIDFQGSNTEAFF. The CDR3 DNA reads TGTGCCAGCATAGATTTCCAGGGCTCGAACACTGAAGCTTTCTTT.

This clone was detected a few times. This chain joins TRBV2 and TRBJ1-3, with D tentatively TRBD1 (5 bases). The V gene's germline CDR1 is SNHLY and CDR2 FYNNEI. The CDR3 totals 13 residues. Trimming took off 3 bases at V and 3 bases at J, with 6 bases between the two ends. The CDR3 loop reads CASSEGHGNTIYF. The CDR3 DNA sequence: TGTGCCAGCAGTGAGGGGCATGGAAACACCATATATTTT.

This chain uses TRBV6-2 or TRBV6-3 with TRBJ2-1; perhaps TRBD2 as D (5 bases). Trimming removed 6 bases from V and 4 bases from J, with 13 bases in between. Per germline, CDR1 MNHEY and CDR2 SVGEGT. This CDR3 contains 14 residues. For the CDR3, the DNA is TGTGCCAGCAGCACCGGGAACGGATACAATGAGCAGTTCTTC. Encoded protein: CASSTGNGYNEQFF.

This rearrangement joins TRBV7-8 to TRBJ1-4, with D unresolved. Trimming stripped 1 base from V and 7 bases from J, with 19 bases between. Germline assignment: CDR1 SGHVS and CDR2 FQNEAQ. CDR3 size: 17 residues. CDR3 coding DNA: TGTGCCAGCAGCTTAGTCGCCGCGGGGTTCGGTGGTGAAAAACTGTTTTTT. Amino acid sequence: CASSLVAAGFGGEKLFF.

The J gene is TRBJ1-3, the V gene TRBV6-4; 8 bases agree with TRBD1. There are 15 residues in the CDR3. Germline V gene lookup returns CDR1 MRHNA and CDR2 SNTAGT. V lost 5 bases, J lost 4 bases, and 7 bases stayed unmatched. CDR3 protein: CASSSDRVVGNTIYF. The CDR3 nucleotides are TGTGCCAGCAGTTCGGACAGGGTTGTGGGAAACACCATATATTTT.

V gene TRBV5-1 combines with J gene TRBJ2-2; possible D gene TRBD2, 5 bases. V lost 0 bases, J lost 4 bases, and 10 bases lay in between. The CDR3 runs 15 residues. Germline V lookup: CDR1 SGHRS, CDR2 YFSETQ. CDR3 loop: CASSLELGTTGELFF. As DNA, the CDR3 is TGCGCCAGCAGCTTGGAACTAGGTACCACCGGGGAGCTGTTTTTT.

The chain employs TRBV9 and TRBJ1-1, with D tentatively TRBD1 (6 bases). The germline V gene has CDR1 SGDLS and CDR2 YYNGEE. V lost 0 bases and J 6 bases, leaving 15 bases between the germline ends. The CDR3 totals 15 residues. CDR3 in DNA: TGTGCCAGCAGCGTAGGGCAGGGGAGATACTCTGAAGCTTTCTTT. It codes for CASSVGQGRYSEAFF.

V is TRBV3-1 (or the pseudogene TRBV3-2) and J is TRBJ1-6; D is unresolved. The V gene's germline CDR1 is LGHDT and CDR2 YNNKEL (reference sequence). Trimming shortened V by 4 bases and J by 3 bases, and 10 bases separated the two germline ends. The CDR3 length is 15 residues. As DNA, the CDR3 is TGTGCCAGCAGCCCCCGGGGTAACTATAATTCACCCCTCCACTTT. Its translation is CASSPRGNYNSPLHF.

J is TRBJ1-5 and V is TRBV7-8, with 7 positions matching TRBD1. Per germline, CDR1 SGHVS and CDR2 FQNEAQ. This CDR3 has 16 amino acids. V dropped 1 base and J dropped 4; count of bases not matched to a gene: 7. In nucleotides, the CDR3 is TGTGCCAGCAGCTTAGTCGCGAGCAGGGGGAATCAGCCCCAGCATTTT. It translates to CASSLVASRGNQPQHF. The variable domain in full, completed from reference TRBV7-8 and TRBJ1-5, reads GAGVSQSPRYKVAKRGQDVALRCDPISGHVSLFWYQQALGQGPEFLTYFQNEAQLDKSGLPSDRFFAERPEGSVSTLKIQRTQQEDSAVYLCASSLVASRGNQPQHFGDGTRLSIL.

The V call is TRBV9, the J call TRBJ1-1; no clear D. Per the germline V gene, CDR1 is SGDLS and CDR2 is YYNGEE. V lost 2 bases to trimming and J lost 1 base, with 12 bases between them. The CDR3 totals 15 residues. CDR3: CASSVGPPGNTEAFF. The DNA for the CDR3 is TGTGCCAGCAGCGTGGGCCCTCCAGGGAACACTGAAGCTTTCTTT.

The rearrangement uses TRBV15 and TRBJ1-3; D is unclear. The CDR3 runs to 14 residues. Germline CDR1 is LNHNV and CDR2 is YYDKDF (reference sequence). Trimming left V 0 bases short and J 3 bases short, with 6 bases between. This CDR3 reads CATSRDTRGNTIYF. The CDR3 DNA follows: TGTGCCACCAGCAGAGATACACGTGGAAACACCATATATTTT.

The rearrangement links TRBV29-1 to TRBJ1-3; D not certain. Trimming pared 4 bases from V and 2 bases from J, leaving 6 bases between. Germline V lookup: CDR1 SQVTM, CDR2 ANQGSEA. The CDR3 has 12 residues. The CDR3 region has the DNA TGCAGCGTTGTAAGCCCTGGAAACACCATATATTTT. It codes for CSVVSPGNTIYF.

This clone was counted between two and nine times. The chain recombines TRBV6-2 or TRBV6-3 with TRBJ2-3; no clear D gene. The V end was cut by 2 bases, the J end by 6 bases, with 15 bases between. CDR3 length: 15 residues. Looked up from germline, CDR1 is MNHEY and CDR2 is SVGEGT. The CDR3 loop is CASSYQTGVRDTQYF. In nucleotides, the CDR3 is TGTGCCAGCAGTTACCAGACGGGTGTTCGGGATACGCAGTATTTT.

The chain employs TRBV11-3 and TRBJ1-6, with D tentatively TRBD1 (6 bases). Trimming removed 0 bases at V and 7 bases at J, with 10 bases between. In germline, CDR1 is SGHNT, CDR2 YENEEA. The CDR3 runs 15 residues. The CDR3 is CASSLDIGQNSPLHF. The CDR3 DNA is TGTGCCAGCAGCTTAGATATTGGACAGAATTCACCCCTCCACTTT.

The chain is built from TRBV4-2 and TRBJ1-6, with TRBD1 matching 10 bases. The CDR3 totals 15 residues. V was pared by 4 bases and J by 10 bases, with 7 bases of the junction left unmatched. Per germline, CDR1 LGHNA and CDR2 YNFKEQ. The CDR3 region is CASSPSGTGDSPLHF. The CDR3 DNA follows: TGTGCCAGCAGCCCTTCCGGGACAGGGGACTCACCCCTCCACTTT.

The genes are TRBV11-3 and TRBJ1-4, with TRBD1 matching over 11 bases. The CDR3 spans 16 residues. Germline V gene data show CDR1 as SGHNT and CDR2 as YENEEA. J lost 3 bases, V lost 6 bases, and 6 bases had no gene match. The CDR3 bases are TGTGCCAGCAGGAGGACAGGGGGCTTATCTAATGAAAAACTGTTTTTT. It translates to CASRRTGGLSNEKLFF.

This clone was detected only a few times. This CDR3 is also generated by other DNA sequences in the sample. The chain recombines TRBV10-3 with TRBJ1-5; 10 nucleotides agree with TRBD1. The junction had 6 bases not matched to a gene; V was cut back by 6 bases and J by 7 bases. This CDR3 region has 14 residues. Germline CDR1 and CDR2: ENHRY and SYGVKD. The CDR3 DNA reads TGTGCCATCAGGGGGGACAGGGGAGGCCAGCCCCAGCATTTT. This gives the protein CAIRGDRGGQPQHF.